These 6 T cell receptor beta chains came from one sample sequenced in a study of T cells in Graves' hyperthyroidism and ophthalmopathy. There were TCR beta CDR3 regions amplified from RNA transcripts. A set of HTBI primers served as the primers for a first-round RT-PCR of the TCR CDR3. TCRdb reanalysed the multiplex PCR reads using MiXCR and keeps one entry per CDR3 protein. The sample gives around 300,000 distinct CDR3 sequences, 15% to 20% of which show up once; approximately 35% is in the top ten. Sequencing was carried out using blood. These receptor sequences come from a man in his forties or fifties with Graves' ophthalmopathy.

The CDR3 is CSARDRGQGYQPQHF. The CDR3 coding sequence is TGCAGTGCTAGAGATAGGGGACAGGGTTATCAGCCCCAGCATTTT. The chain employs TRBV20-1 and TRBJ1-5; 9 bases are shared with TRBD1. This CDR3 region has 15 residues. With 0 bases clipped from V and 5 bases from J, the junction kept 5 bases outside the gene matches. Germline CDR1 DFQATT, CDR2 SNEGSKA (reference sequence).

The genes are TRBV5-6 and TRBJ1-2; D call uncertain. The germline V gene has CDR1 SGHDT and CDR2 YYEEEE. Trimming removed 3 bases from V and 4 bases from J, with 13 bases in between. This CDR3 spans 14 amino acids. The CDR3: CASSSEIRLYGYTF. CDR3 nucleotide sequence: TGTGCCAGCAGCTCAGAAATAAGACTCTATGGCTACACCTTC.

CDR3 region: CASSDEVSGGYEQYF. DNA for the CDR3: TGTGCCAGCAGCGATGAGGTTTCAGGGGGCTACGAGCAGTACTTC. The V gene is TRBV9, the J gene TRBJ2-7; 7 bases fit TRBD1. V shed 3 bases and J 3 bases; nucleotides not matched to a gene: 9. This CDR3 region has 15 residues. Germline V gene sequence: CDR1 SGDLS, CDR2 YYNGEE.

CDR3 residues: CASSQDLVAGVYEQYF. In nucleotides, the CDR3 is TGTGCCAGCAGCCAAGACTTGGTAGCGGGAGTTTACGAGCAGTACTTC. The chain is built from TRBV14 and TRBJ2-7, with 9 bases fitting TRBD2. The junction had 7 bases not matched to a gene; V was cut back by 0 bases and J by 4 bases. Germline loops: CDR1 SGHDN, CDR2 FVKESK. The CDR3 spans 16 residues.

This clonotype has more than one count but fewer than ten. The rearrangement links TRBV28 to TRBJ2-2; 8 positions match TRBD2. The CDR3 totals 18 residues. V gave up 11 bases and J gave up 5 bases; unmatched junction bases: 22. The germline gives CDR1 MDHEN, CDR2 SYDVKM. CDR3 residues: CAPPGREAGEGWTGELFF. CDR3 in DNA: TGTGCCCCACCGGGGCGTGAAGCGGGAGAAGGATGGACCGGGGAGCTGTTTTTT.

The genes are TRBV11-2 and TRBJ2-5, with D perhaps matching TRBD2 (6 bases). V was trimmed by 1 base and J by 11 bases, leaving 17 bases between them. The CDR3 runs 14 residues. Germline V lookup: CDR1 SGHAT, CDR2 FQNNGV. In nucleotides, the CDR3 is TGTGCCAGCAGCTTAGTGGGCGGGGTTTCGTCTCAGTACTTC. As protein: CASSLVGGVSSQYF.